The next 18 T cell receptor beta chains were all read from a single sample in a study of OX40 agonist ivuxolimab in advanced cancers. Sequencing used immunoSEQ multiplex PCR; TCRdb keeps in-frame clones, though not all of them. Among around 80,000 clones listed, roughly nine tenths were seen once. The input for sequencing was CD4+ or CD8+ T cells sorted from blood, taken in a trial of the OX40 agonist ivuxolimab. Every receptor here comes from an adult with an advanced solid tumor such as melanoma, head and neck, liver or kidney cancer.

This clone was counted a single time. The gene calls are TRBV25-1 and TRBJ1-2, with 9 bases fitting TRBD1. Germline V gene lookup returns CDR1 MGHDK and CDR2 SYGVNS. Unmatched junction bases numbered 5, after V lost 4 bases and J lost 5 bases. CDR3 length equals 14 residues. DNA for the CDR3: TGTGCCAGCAGTGTCACAGGGGGCCGGTATGGCTACACCTTC. This encodes CASSVTGGRYGYTF.

As DNA, the CDR3 is TGTGCCAGCTCACCATATCAGGGGAGAAATAACTATGGCTACACCTTC. Residues: CASSPYQGRNNYGYTF. The chain links TRBV18 to TRBJ1-2; maybe TRBD1 (6 bases). The V end was cut by 2 bases, the J end by 1 base, with 14 bases between. Germline loops: CDR1 KGHSH, CDR2 LQKENI. The CDR3 covers 16 residues.

The rearrangement joins TRBV6-1 to TRBJ1-1; no clear D gene. The CDR3 is 13 amino acids. CDR1 is MNHNS and CDR2 is SASEGT in the germline V gene. Trimming removed 2 bases at V and 2 bases at J, with 6 bases between. CDR3 nucleotide sequence: TGTGCCAGCAGTGAAACTCTAAACACTGAAGCTTTCTTT. Protein sequence: CASSETLNTEAFF.

This chain connects TRBV5-4 to TRBJ2-1, with D possibly matching TRBD1 (6 bases). Trimming left V 0 bases short and J 1 base short, with 14 bases between. Germline V gene data show CDR1 as SGHNT and CDR2 as YYREEE (reference sequence). The CDR3 spans 17 residues. The CDR3 region has the DNA TGTGCCAGCAGCTTGGGAGGACAGCCGGGGTCCTACAATGAGCAGTTCTTC. Translating gives CASSLGGQPGSYNEQFF.

J is TRBJ1-2 and V is TRBV28; no clear D gene. The germline gives CDR1 MDHEN, CDR2 SYDVKM. The CDR3 loop spans 12 amino acids. The ends were cut back, 3 bases at V and 5 bases at J, with 7 bases in the middle. The CDR3: CASSFEGYGYTF. The CDR3 bases are TGTGCCAGCAGTTTTGAGGGTTATGGCTACACCTTC.

The V call is TRBV7-6, the J call TRBJ2-5; 7 nucleotides line up with TRBD2. Germline trimming cut 2 bases from V and 4 bases from J; bases unmatched to any gene: 10. CDR1 and CDR2 (germline): SGHVS, FNYEAQ. CDR3 length: 16 residues. The CDR3 sequence is CASSLRLGGEGETQYF. In nucleotides, the CDR3 is TGTGCCAGCAGCTTAAGGTTGGGGGGGGAAGGAGAGACCCAGTACTTC.

The rearrangement joins TRBV27 to TRBJ1-6; 8 bases line up with TRBD1. Germline CDR1 is MNHEY and CDR2 is SMNVEV (reference sequence). The trim removed 6 bases at V and 7 bases at J, leaving 14 bases unmatched. The CDR3 runs to 17 residues. The CDR3 loop is CASRTVGTGLLNSPLHF. The CDR3 nucleotides are TGTGCCAGCAGAACAGTGGGGACAGGTCTTTTAAATTCACCCCTCCACTTT.

The chain links TRBV5-1 to TRBJ2-7, with 7 bases identical to TRBD1. The V gene's germline CDR1 is SGHRS and CDR2 YFSETQ. This CDR3 has 15 amino acids. V shed 4 bases and J 0 bases; nucleotides not matched to a gene: 7. The CDR3: CASSLTGDFSYEQYF. The CDR3 region has the DNA TGCGCCAGCAGCCTAACAGGGGATTTCTCCTACGAGCAGTACTTC.

The V and J genes are TRBV5-4 and TRBJ2-7; D gene uncertain. Trimming pared 1 base from V and 0 bases from J, leaving 11 bases between. Germline CDR1 is SGHNT and CDR2 is YYREEE (reference sequence). This CDR3 is 15 amino acids long. CDR3 protein: CASSLIGKSSYEQYF. The DNA of the CDR3 is TGTGCCAGCAGCTTGATTGGCAAAAGCTCCTACGAGCAGTACTTC.

The V call is TRBV7-9, the J call TRBJ2-6; D remains unclear. V shed 5 bases and J shed 1 base, with 12 bases lying between them. The CDR3 consists of 16 residues. CDR1 is SEHNR, CDR2 FQNEAQ, per germline (reference sequence). CDR3 loop: CASSRDGPSGANVLTF. Here the CDR3 DNA reads TGTGCCAGCAGCCGCGACGGACCTTCTGGGGCCAACGTCCTGACTTTC.

The genes are TRBV7-8 and TRBJ1-2; TRBD1 aligns across 8 bases. Germline CDR1 SGHVS, CDR2 FQNEAQ. V gave up 1 base and J gave up 5 bases; unmatched junction bases: 9. This CDR3 is 16 amino acids long. The CDR3 sequence is CASSLGRTGKRYGYTF. The CDR3 DNA reads TGTGCCAGCAGCTTAGGGCGGACAGGGAAGAGGTATGGCTACACCTTC.

The chain combines TRBV19 with TRBJ2-2; 8 bases agree with TRBD1. Germline V gives CDR1 LNHDA, CDR2 SQIVND (reference sequence). The ends lost 5 bases at V and 8 bases at J; junction bases unmatched: 4. The CDR3 consists of 13 residues. This CDR3 is CASSGQGRGELFF. In DNA, the CDR3 is TGTGCCAGTAGTGGACAGGGACGTGGGGAGCTGTTTTTT.

This clone was counted only a few times. The genes are TRBV19 and TRBJ1-3; D remains ambiguous. The germline V and J ends were trimmed by 6 bases and 3 bases, with 12 bases remaining between them. The CDR3 sequence is 14 residues long. The germline V gene encodes CDR1 LNHDA and CDR2 SQIVND (reference sequence). CDR3 bases: TGTGCCAGTAGCTACCTCGGCTTTGGAAACACCATATATTTT. Protein product: CASSYLGFGNTIYF. Together with reference TRBV19 and TRBJ1-3, the CDR3 gives the full variable domain: DGGITQSPKYLFRKEGQNVTLSCEQNLNHDAMYWYRQDPGQGLRLIYYSQIVNDFQKGDIAEGYSVSREKKESFPLTVTSAQKNPTAFYLCASSYLGFGNTIYFGEGSWLTVV.

The CDR3 DNA reads TGTGCCAGCATCTTACGGCAGGGGGCTATGACTGAAGCTTTCTTT. Translated, it gives CASILRQGAMTEAFF. The V call is TRBV28, the J call TRBJ1-1; 8 positions agree with TRBD1. Germline values: CDR1 MDHEN, CDR2 SYDVKM. The CDR3 is 15 amino acids. The V and J ends lost 7 bases and 5 bases, in that order; junction bases with no gene match: 12.

This clone has just a few counts. V gene TRBV30 combines with J gene TRBJ2-7; TRBD2 matches at 7 bases. This CDR3 region has 12 residues. The V segment lost 6 bases and the J segment 2 bases; nucleotides outside the gene matches: 4. In germline, CDR1 is GTSNPN, CDR2 SVGIG (reference sequence). This CDR3 reads CACTGRPYEQYF. The CDR3 nucleotides are TGTGCCTGCACCGGGAGGCCCTACGAGCAGTACTTC.

The chain couples TRBV11-3 to TRBJ2-2; D is unresolved. The CDR3 runs 13 residues. Germline V lookup: CDR1 SGHNT, CDR2 YENEEA. The V gene lost 1 base and the J gene lost 5 bases, with 5 bases spanning the gap. The CDR3 is CASSLGGTGELFF. The CDR3 bases are TGTGCCAGCAGCTTAGGTGGGACCGGGGAGCTGTTTTTT.

The chain is built from TRBV2 and TRBJ2-7; 9 bases match TRBD1. Germline CDR1 SNHLY, CDR2 FYNNEI. V gave up 6 bases and J gave up 6 bases; unmatched junction bases: 12. This CDR3 comprises 15 residues. The CDR3 sequence is CASRGTGNIRSEQYF. In DNA, the CDR3 is TGTGCCAGCAGGGGGACAGGGAACATAAGGTCCGAGCAGTACTTC.

The CDR3 DNA sequence: TGCGCCAGCAGTTACGGACTAGCGGGAGGTAGGGAGACCCAGTACTTC. It specifies CASSYGLAGGRETQYF. The chain couples TRBV5-1 to TRBJ2-5; 14 nucleotides align to TRBD2. Per the germline V gene, CDR1 is SGHRS and CDR2 is YFSETQ. J gave up 5 bases and V 5 bases, and 8 bases lay outside the gene matches. The CDR3 contains 16 residues.